The 30 T cell receptor beta chains reported below all come from one sample, sequenced in a study of cytomegalovirus exposure and HLA in healthy donors (dated by TCRdb to the late 2010s). The method was the immunoSEQ multiplex PCR assay. The multiplex PCR relied on a mix of 60 forward primers for TCR Vbeta segments and 13 reverse primers for TCR Jbeta segments. TCRdb stores this immuneACCESS table with in-frame sequences only. Part of the clones is absent; in the studies checked, under half of the shortfall reflects unresolved V genes, and no reason is known for the rest. For this sample there are 110,000 to 150,000 clones; approximately 80% appear just once. The ten largest clones capture 4.3% of the sample. The sequencing sample was made of PBMCs. These TCRs come from a woman aged 35 to 49 in good health and CMV-seropositive.

V and J are TRBV19 and TRBJ2-7; 10 nucleotides match TRBD1. The CDR3 is made up of 15 amino acids. Losses at the gene ends were 5 bases for V and 6 bases for J; bases not matched to a gene: 10. Germline V gives CDR1 LNHDA, CDR2 SQIVND (reference sequence). The CDR3 DNA reads TGTGCCAGTAGTGACCCTCGGGACAGGGGCTCCGAGCAGTACTTC. Translated: CASSDPRDRGSEQYF. The full variable domain, its missing parts supplied by reference TRBV19 and TRBJ2-7, is DGGITQSPKYLFRKEGQNVTLSCEQNLNHDAMYWYRQDPGQGLRLIYYSQIVNDFQKGDIAEGYSVSREKKESFPLTVTSAQKNPTAFYLCASSDPRDRGSEQYFGPGTRLTVT.

V usage is TRBV5-1 and J usage is TRBJ2-3; D gene ambiguous. This CDR3 has 14 amino acids. Trimming removed 0 bases at V and 1 base at J, with 6 bases between. Germline CDR1 is SGHRS and CDR2 is YFSETQ. The CDR3 nucleotides read TGCGCCAGCAGCTTGGGACACGGCACAGATACGCAGTATTTT. Protein sequence: CASSLGHGTDTQYF.

As concerns this clone: The same CDR3 can be traced to other DNA sequences in this sample. The chain links TRBV5-6 to TRBJ1-2, with TRBD1 matching 10 bases. From germline, CDR1 is SGHDT and CDR2 YYEEEE. V was clipped by 0 bases and J by 4 bases; unmatched bases: 0. The CDR3 sequence is 14 residues long. CDR3 in amino acids: CASSLGTGGYGYTF. The DNA of the CDR3 is TGTGCCAGCAGCTTGGGGACAGGGGGCTATGGCTACACCTTC.

This clone was seen ten or more times. The chain links TRBV30 to TRBJ1-2, with 10 bases that match TRBD1. From germline, CDR1 is GTSNPN and CDR2 SVGIG (reference sequence). The CDR3 length is 14 residues. V was clipped by 4 bases and J by 2 bases; unmatched bases: 4. CDR3 protein: CAWTGTGENYGYTF. For the CDR3, the DNA is TGTGCCTGGACGGGGACAGGGGAGAACTATGGCTACACCTTC.

This chain uses TRBV6-5 with TRBJ2-7; possibly TRBD1 for D (5 bases). The CDR3 contains 15 residues. V was trimmed by 0 bases and J by 7 bases, leaving 16 bases between them. Germline V gives CDR1 MNHEY, CDR2 SVGAGI. In DNA, the CDR3 is TGTGCCAGCAGTTACTCGACCCAGGGTTTAAGGGAGCAGTACTTC. This encodes CASSYSTQGLREQYF.

V is TRBV30 and J is TRBJ1-1; the D is unclear. With 0 bases removed from V and 5 bases from J, the gap between germline ends came to 13 bases. There are 14 residues in the CDR3. CDR1 is GTSNPN, CDR2 SVGIG, per germline (reference sequence). The CDR3: CAWSVRGRGTEAFF. The CDR3 bases are TGTGCCTGGAGTGTACGGGGAAGAGGGACTGAAGCTTTCTTT.

V usage is TRBV25-1 and J usage is TRBJ2-7; TRBD2 agrees at 12 bases. J was trimmed by 6 bases and V by 4 bases; bases with no gene match: 7. The germline gives CDR1 MGHDK, CDR2 SYGVNS. The CDR3 length is 15 residues. The DNA for the CDR3 is TGTGCCAGCAGTGCCCCACTAGCGGGAGGAAGCGAGCAGTACTTC. Amino acid sequence: CASSAPLAGGSEQYF.

The chain joins TRBV2 to TRBJ1-1; 8 nucleotides match TRBD1. V shed 1 base, J shed 1 base, and the junction held 2 bases outside the gene matches. From germline, CDR1 is SNHLY and CDR2 FYNNEI. This CDR3 region has 15 residues. CDR3 coding DNA: TGTGCCAGCAGTGAAGGGACAGGGTCGAACACTGAAGCTTTCTTT. This codes for CASSEGTGSNTEAFF.

The chain employs TRBV6-1 and TRBJ2-3, with 8 positions matching TRBD2. CDR1 MNHNS and CDR2 SASEGT come from the germline V gene. This CDR3 has 13 amino acids. Trimming took 0 bases from V and 8 from J; bases not matched to a gene: 1. CDR3 protein: CASSEARGATQYF. In DNA, the CDR3 is TGTGCCAGCAGTGAAGCGCGGGGGGCTACGCAGTATTTT.

The rearrangement uses TRBV27 and TRBJ2-5; D is possibly TRBD1 (5 bases). The CDR3 totals 11 residues. The germline V gene encodes CDR1 MNHEY and CDR2 SMNVEV (reference sequence). Trimming removed 10 bases from V and 11 bases from J, with 17 bases in between. The CDR3 region is CATGRGYEQYF. CDR3 DNA: TGTGCCACCGGAAGGGGTTATGAGCAGTACTTC.

V and J are TRBV4-1 and TRBJ1-3; D is ambiguous. Trimming removed 2 bases from V and 0 bases from J, with 8 bases in between. Per germline, CDR1 MGHRA and CDR2 YSYEKL. There are 15 residues in the CDR3. The CDR3 region has the DNA TGCGCCAGCAGCCAACGGTCGAGCTCTGGAAACACCATATATTTT. Encoded protein: CASSQRSSSGNTIYF.

This chain joins TRBV29-1 and TRBJ2-5; D perhaps matches TRBD2 (6 bases). Per the germline V gene, CDR1 is SQVTM and CDR2 is ANQGSEA. The CDR3 contains 13 residues. The ends were cut back, 7 bases at V and 5 bases at J, with 17 bases in the middle. The CDR3 protein is CSATAGLWETQYF. CDR3 nucleotides: TGCAGCGCCACAGCGGGTCTCTGGGAGACCCAGTACTTC.

The chain has TRBV28 and TRBJ2-1; D unresolved. The CDR3 has 13 residues. V was shortened by 4 bases and J by 4 bases, with 8 bases between the two germline ends. Germline CDR1 reads MDHEN; CDR2 reads SYDVKM. The CDR3 sequence is CASSSTEYNEQFF. Here the CDR3 DNA reads TGTGCCAGCAGTTCAACAGAGTACAATGAGCAGTTCTTC.

This clone has only a few counts. The chain has TRBV6-5 and TRBJ1-1, with TRBD1 identical over 10 bases. CDR3 length: 15 residues. V shed 5 bases, J shed 4 bases, and the junction held 7 bases outside the gene matches. The germline gives CDR1 MNHEY, CDR2 SVGAGI. Here the CDR3 reads CASSKPRQGATEAFF. In nucleotides, the CDR3 is TGTGCCAGCAGTAAGCCAAGACAGGGGGCCACTGAAGCTTTCTTT.

This clone was detected a few times. The V gene is TRBV7-9, the J gene TRBJ1-1; TRBD1 matches 9 bases. V gave up 5 bases and J gave up 1 base; unmatched junction bases: 2. In germline, CDR1 is SEHNR, CDR2 FQNEAQ (reference sequence). This CDR3 spans 14 amino acids. As DNA, the CDR3 is TGTGCCAGCAGCCCACAGGGGGCGAACACTGAAGCTTTCTTT. It codes for CASSPQGANTEAFF.

The J gene is TRBJ2-7, the V gene TRBV10-3, with a tentative D call TRBD1 (5 bases). V dropped 5 bases and J dropped 4 bases, with 9 bases sitting between them. The CDR3 is 12 amino acids. Germline V gene lookup returns CDR1 ENHRY and CDR2 SYGVKD. CDR3 sequence: CAISPDIYEQYF. The DNA for the CDR3 is TGTGCCATCAGTCCGGACATTTACGAGCAGTACTTC.

This clone was seen a handful of times. The rearrangement joins TRBV5-8 to TRBJ1-4; D is perhaps TRBD1 (6 bases). Trimming shortened V by 4 bases and J by 3 bases, and 13 bases separated the two germline ends. CDR1 is SGHTS, CDR2 YDEGEE, per germline. This CDR3 is built from 15 residues. CDR3 loop: CASSTRTDSNEKLFF. In DNA form, the CDR3 reads TGTGCCAGCAGCACCCGGACAGACTCTAATGAAAAACTGTTTTTT.

This chain uses TRBV5-4 with TRBJ2-7, with TRBD2 identical over 10 bases. The J segment lost 0 bases and the V segment lost 4 bases, leaving 7 bases of the junction unmatched. CDR3 length equals 16 residues. Per germline, CDR1 SGHNT and CDR2 YYREEE (reference sequence). The CDR3 here is CASSPSSGGTSYEQYF. CDR3 bases: TGTGCCAGCAGCCCCTCTAGCGGGGGAACCTCCTACGAGCAGTACTTC.

The V call is TRBV28, the J call TRBJ1-5; D perhaps matches TRBD1 (6 bases). The ends were cut back, 0 bases at V and 0 bases at J, with 12 bases in the middle. Germline-derived CDR1 and CDR2 are MDHEN and SYDVKM. CDR3 length equals 17 residues. DNA of the CDR3: TGTGCCAGCAGTTTATGGGCGGGGGCTCCTAGCAATCAGCCCCAGCATTTT. Translated, it gives CASSLWAGAPSNQPQHF.

The genes are TRBV28 and TRBJ2-1; 11 positions agree with TRBD2. The CDR3 runs 16 residues. Germline V gives CDR1 MDHEN, CDR2 SYDVKM. With V trimmed by 4 bases and J by 4 bases, 6 bases remained unmatched. The CDR3 region is CASSWPSGGYYNEQFF. CDR3 coding DNA: TGTGCCAGCAGTTGGCCTAGCGGGGGGTATTACAATGAGCAGTTCTTC.

This clone was picked up one time. The gene calls are TRBV25-1 and TRBJ1-6; 7 bases map to TRBD1. CDR3 size: 14 residues. Germline V gene lookup returns CDR1 MGHDK and CDR2 SYGVNS. J gave up 9 bases and V 4 bases, and 6 bases lay outside the gene matches. The CDR3 loop reads CASSGTGIGSPLHF. As DNA, the CDR3 is TGTGCCAGCAGTGGGACAGGAATAGGTTCACCCCTCCACTTT.

V and J are TRBV13 and TRBJ2-2; TRBD2 aligns across 12 bases. The CDR3 runs 18 residues. J lost 0 bases, V lost 5 bases, and 7 bases had no gene match. Germline V gives CDR1 PRHDT, CDR2 FYEKMQ (reference sequence). The DNA for the CDR3 is TGTGCCAGCAGCCGTCCGGGACTAGCGGGCGCGAACACCGGGGAGCTGTTTTTT. Its translation is CASSRPGLAGANTGELFF.

The chain uses TRBV10-3 and TRBJ2-7; 14 positions match TRBD2. CDR1 and CDR2 from the germline V gene are ENHRY and SYGVKD. The CDR3 is 14 residues long. Trimming removed 7 bases from V and 5 bases from J; junction bases left unmatched: 4. Here the CDR3 DNA reads TGTGCCATCACCATGGGACTAGCGGGAGACGAGCAGTACTTC. Its protein product is CAITMGLAGDEQYF.

The V gene is TRBV5-6, the J gene TRBJ1-4, with D possibly being TRBD1 (6 bases). From germline, CDR1 is SGHDT and CDR2 YYEEEE. V lost 0 bases to trimming and J lost 6 bases, with 9 bases between them. The CDR3 has 14 amino acids. CDR3 sequence: CASSLGTVDEKLFF. For the CDR3, the DNA is TGTGCCAGCAGCTTGGGGACAGTAGATGAAAAACTGTTTTTT.

The chain couples TRBV28 to TRBJ2-1; unclear D gene. V shed 4 bases and J shed 8 bases, with 9 bases lying between them. CDR1 is MDHEN, CDR2 SYDVKM, per germline. This CDR3 spans 12 amino acids. CDR3 loop: CASSSQMDEQFF. In nucleotides, the CDR3 is TGTGCCAGCAGTTCCCAGATGGATGAGCAGTTCTTC.

This clone was found a few times. This chain links TRBV7-2 with TRBJ1-3, with D uncertain. This CDR3 comprises 16 residues. Deletions cut 5 bases from V and 1 base from J, with 15 bases between. Germline CDR1 reads SGHTA; CDR2 reads FQGNSA. This CDR3 is CASSPAGLRSGNTIYF. CDR3 sequence (DNA): TGTGCCAGCAGCCCCGCGGGCCTACGTTCTGGAAACACCATATATTTT.

A note on this clone: One end of the junction varies from germline; a read error may be responsible. This chain links TRBV7-9 with TRBJ1-1, with D possibly TRBD1 on 5 matching bases. Germline lookup yields CDR1 SEHNR and CDR2 FQNEAQ (reference sequence). The CDR3 has 18 residues. CDR3 DNA: TGTTCCAGCAGCTTAGGGGCCCTAGGGAGGGCGGTGAACACTGAAGCTTTCTTT. Amino acid sequence: CSSSLGALGRAVNTEAFF.

V and J are TRBV27 and TRBJ1-4; no clear D. Trimming cost V 5 bases and J 6 bases, with 13 bases left between them. CDR3 length equals 14 residues. Germline loops: CDR1 MNHEY, CDR2 SMNVEV (reference sequence). CDR3 sequence reads: CASSPLGGDEKLFF. CDR3 bases: TGTGCCAGCAGTCCCCTCGGCGGAGATGAAAAACTGTTTTTT.

CDR3 in amino acids: CAWTSRGTYSNQPQHF. In DNA form, the CDR3 reads TGTGCCTGGACGAGCAGGGGAACGTATAGCAATCAGCCCCAGCATTTT. The gene calls are TRBV30 and TRBJ1-5; D perhaps matches TRBD1 (6 bases). This CDR3 spans 16 amino acids. The V end was cut by 4 bases, the J end by 0 bases, with 16 bases between. Germline V lookup: CDR1 GTSNPN, CDR2 SVGIG (reference sequence).

The chain carries TRBV9 and TRBJ2-1; TRBD2 matches at 8 bases. After removal of 0 bases from V and 7 bases from J, the junction contained 3 bases not matched to a gene. Germline V lookup: CDR1 SGDLS, CDR2 YYNGEE. There are 14 residues in the CDR3. The chain's CDR3 is CASSVELAVNEQFF. As DNA, the CDR3 is TGTGCCAGCAGCGTAGAACTAGCGGTGAATGAGCAGTTCTTC.